This T cell receptor beta chain was identified in a study of blood T cell repertoires in COVID-19. In the study overall: The United States, Italy and Spain supplied acute and convalescent COVID-19 samples.

Using immunoSEQ multiplex PCR, the repertoire was profiled, and TCRdb retains in-frame clones only, with some absent. Among fewer than 200,000 clones listed, 88% were seen once. This clone was detected only a few times. Germline V gene sequence: CDR1 LNHDA, CDR2 SQIVND (reference sequence). The J segment lost 8 bases and the V segment lost 5 bases, leaving 8 bases of the junction unmatched. The CDR3 runs to 13 residues. The chain employs TRBV19 and TRBJ1-2, with 7 bases aligning to TRBD1. The sequenced material came from peripheral blood. This sequence originates from a man aged 55 to 70 with acute or convalescent COVID-19. CDR3 bases: TGTGCCAGTAGTTCCATCAGGGGGAGCGGCTACACCTTC. This gives the protein CASSSIRGSGYTF.